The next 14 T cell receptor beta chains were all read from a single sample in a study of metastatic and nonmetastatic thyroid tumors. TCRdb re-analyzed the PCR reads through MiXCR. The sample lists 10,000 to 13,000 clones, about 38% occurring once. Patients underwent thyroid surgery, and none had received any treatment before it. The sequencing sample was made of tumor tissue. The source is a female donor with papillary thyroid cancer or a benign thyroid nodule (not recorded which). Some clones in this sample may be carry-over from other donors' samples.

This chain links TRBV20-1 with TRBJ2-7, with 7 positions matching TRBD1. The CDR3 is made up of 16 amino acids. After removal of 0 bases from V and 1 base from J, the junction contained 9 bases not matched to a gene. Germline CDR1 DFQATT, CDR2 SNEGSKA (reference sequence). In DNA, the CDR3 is TGCAGTGCTAGAGATTTGGCCGGACAGGCTTCCTACGAGCAGTACTTC. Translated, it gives CSARDLAGQASYEQYF.

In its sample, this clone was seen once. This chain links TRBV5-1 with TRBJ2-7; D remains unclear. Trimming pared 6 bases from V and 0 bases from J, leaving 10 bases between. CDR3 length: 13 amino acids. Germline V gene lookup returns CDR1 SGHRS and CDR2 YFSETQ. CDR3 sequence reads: CASIADGSYEQYF. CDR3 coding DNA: TGCGCCAGCATCGCCGACGGCTCCTACGAGCAGTACTTC.

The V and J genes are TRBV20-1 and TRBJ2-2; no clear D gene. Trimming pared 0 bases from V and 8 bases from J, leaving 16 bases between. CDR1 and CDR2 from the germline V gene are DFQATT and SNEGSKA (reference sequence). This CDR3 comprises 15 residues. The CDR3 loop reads CSARDSTDREGELFF. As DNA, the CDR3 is TGCAGTGCTAGAGATAGTACAGACCGAGAAGGGGAGCTGTTTTTT.

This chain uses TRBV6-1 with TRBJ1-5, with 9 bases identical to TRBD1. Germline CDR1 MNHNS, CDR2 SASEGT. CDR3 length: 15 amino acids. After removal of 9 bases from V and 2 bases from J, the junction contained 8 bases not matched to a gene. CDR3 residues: CASTGGALGNQPQHF. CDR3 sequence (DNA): TGTGCCAGTACAGGGGGCGCACTGGGCAATCAGCCCCAGCATTTT.

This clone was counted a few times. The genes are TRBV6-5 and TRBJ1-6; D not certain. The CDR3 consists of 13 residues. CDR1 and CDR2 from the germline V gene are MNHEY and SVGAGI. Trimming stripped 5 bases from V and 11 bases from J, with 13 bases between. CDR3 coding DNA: TGTGCCAGCAGTCCCTCGGAGGATACACCCCTCCACTTT. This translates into CASSPSEDTPLHF.

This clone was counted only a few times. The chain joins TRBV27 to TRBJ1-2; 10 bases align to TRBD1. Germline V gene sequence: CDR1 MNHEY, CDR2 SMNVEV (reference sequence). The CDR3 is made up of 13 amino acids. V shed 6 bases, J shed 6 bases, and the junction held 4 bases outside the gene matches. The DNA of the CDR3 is TGTGCCAGCAGCAGACAGGGGGCGCATGGCTACACCTTC. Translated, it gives CASSRQGAHGYTF.

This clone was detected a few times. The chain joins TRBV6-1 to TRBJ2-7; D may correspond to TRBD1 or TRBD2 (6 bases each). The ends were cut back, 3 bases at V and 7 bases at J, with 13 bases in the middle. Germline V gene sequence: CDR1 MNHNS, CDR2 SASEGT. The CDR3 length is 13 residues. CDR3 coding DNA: TGTGCCAGCAGTGATATGGGGGCGGGAGAGCAGTACTTC. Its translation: CASSDMGAGEQYF.

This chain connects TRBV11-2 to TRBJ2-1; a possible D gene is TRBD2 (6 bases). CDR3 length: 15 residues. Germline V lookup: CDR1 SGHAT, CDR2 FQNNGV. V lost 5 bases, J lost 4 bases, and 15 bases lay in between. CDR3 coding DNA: TGTGCCAGCAGCCAGGCGGTAGCGGTTTACAATGAGCAGTTCTTC. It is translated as CASSQAVAVYNEQFF.

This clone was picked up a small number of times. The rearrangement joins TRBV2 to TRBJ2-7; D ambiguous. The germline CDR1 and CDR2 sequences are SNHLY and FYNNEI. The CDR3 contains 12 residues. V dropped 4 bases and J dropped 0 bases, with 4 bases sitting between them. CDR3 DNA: TGTGCCAGCAGTGCGAGCTCCTACGAGCAGTACTTC. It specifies CASSASSYEQYF.

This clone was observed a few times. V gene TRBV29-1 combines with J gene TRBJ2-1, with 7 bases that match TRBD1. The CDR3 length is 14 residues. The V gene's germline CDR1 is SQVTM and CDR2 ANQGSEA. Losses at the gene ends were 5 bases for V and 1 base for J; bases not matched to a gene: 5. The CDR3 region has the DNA TGCAGCGTTCAAAGACAGGGTTCCTACAATGAGCAGTTCTTC. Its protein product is CSVQRQGSYNEQFF.

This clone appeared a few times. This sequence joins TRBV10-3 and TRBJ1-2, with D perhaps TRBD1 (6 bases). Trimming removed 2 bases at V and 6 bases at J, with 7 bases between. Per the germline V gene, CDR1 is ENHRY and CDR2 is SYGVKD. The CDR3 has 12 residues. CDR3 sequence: CAISETGNGYTF. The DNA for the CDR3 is TGTGCCATCAGTGAGACAGGGAATGGCTACACCTTC.

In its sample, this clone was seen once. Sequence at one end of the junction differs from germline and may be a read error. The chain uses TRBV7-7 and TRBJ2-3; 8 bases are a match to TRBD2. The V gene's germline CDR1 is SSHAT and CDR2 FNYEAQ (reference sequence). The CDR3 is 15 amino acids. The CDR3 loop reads CASSRLALSTDTQYF. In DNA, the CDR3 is TGTGCTAGCAGCAGACTAGCGCTTAGCACAGATACGCAGTATTTT.

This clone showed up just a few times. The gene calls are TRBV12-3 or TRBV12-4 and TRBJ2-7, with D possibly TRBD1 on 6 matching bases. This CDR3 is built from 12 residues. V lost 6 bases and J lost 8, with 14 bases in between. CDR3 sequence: CASRQQGYQQYF. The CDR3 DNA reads TGTGCCAGCAGACAGCAGGGGTACCAGCAGTACTTC.

The CDR3 reads CASSFASGGPYEQYF. Written as DNA, the CDR3 is TGCGCCAGCAGTTTTGCTAGCGGGGGGCCCTACGAGCAGTACTTC. This chain connects TRBV10-1 to TRBJ2-7, with 11 bases that match TRBD2. Germline V gene sequence: CDR1 WNHNN, CDR2 SYGVQD (reference sequence). There are 15 residues in the CDR3. The V and J ends lost 5 bases and 2 bases, in that order; junction bases with no gene match: 5.